The 30 T cell receptor beta chains below were found in one sample sequenced in a study of blood T cell repertoires in COVID-19. The data were produced by immunoSEQ multiplex PCR, yet TCRdb's version contains in-frame clones alone and is incomplete. Of approximately 69,000 clones listed, around 76% were seen once; the top ten hold roughly 13%. The source material was peripheral blood. The receptors shown here come from a woman older than 75 with acute or convalescent COVID-19.

The chain links TRBV12-5 to TRBJ2-1, with 12 bases fitting TRBD2. The CDR3 has 16 amino acids. Germline CDR1 reads LGHNT; CDR2 reads FRNRAP. V gave up 6 bases and J gave up 9 bases; unmatched junction bases: 12. CDR3: CASGPVGLAGGSEQFF. CDR3 in DNA: TGTGCTAGTGGCCCGGTCGGGCTAGCGGGAGGGAGTGAGCAGTTCTTC.

The rearrangement links TRBV2 to TRBJ2-7; the D is unclear. Trimming pared 6 bases from V and 5 bases from J, leaving 20 bases between. In germline, CDR1 is SNHLY, CDR2 FYNNEI. The CDR3 runs to 15 residues. Written as DNA, the CDR3 is TGTGCCAGCAGCGCCTCCGGGTTTCCGTTCGACGAGCAGTACTTC. It is translated as CASSASGFPFDEQYF.

This clone turned up a few times. The chain is built from TRBV19 and TRBJ1-1; TRBD1 matches 8 bases. Germline CDR1 reads LNHDA; CDR2 reads SQIVND (reference sequence). V trimming: 6 bases; J trimming: 6 bases; junction bases outside the gene matches: 9. This CDR3 is 14 amino acids long. The CDR3 coding sequence is TGTGCCAGTAGCATAAAACAGGGGGGGGCTGAAGCTTTCTTT. Its translation is CASSIKQGGAEAFF.

The chain is built from TRBV12-3 or TRBV12-4 and TRBJ2-7; D ambiguous. The CDR3 runs 12 residues. The germline V and J ends were trimmed by 3 bases and 3 bases, with 6 bases remaining between them. CDR3 in amino acids: CASSLSGYEQYF. The CDR3, as DNA: TGTGCCAGCAGTTTGTCGGGCTACGAGCAGTACTTC.

The rearrangement joins TRBV5-1 to TRBJ2-3; 15 nucleotides align to TRBD2. Germline CDR1 reads SGHRS; CDR2 reads YFSETQ. The CDR3 is 16 amino acids. V lost 4 bases, J lost 4 bases, and 4 bases stayed unmatched. The CDR3 reads CASSGLAGGTPDTQYF. The CDR3 DNA reads TGCGCCAGCAGCGGACTAGCGGGAGGGACCCCAGATACGCAGTATTTT.

This clone was observed a single time. This chain uses TRBV27 with TRBJ2-1, with TRBD2 matching over 9 bases. The CDR3 totals 14 residues. CDR1 is MNHEY and CDR2 is SMNVEV in the germline V gene (reference sequence). Losses at the gene ends were 6 bases for V and 8 bases for J; bases not matched to a gene: 8. The CDR3 loop is CASSSGLARDEQFF. DNA for the CDR3: TGTGCCAGCAGCTCTGGACTAGCGAGGGATGAGCAGTTCTTC.

The chain combines TRBV7-9 with TRBJ2-5; a weak D match, TRBD2 (6 bases). CDR1 is SEHNR and CDR2 is FQNEAQ in the germline V gene (reference sequence). This CDR3 spans 15 amino acids. V was shortened by 1 base and J by 1 base, with 10 bases between the two germline ends. The CDR3 loop reads CASSLDGTSQETQYF. The CDR3 nucleotides are TGTGCCAGCAGCTTAGATGGGACTTCCCAAGAGACCCAGTACTTC.

The V call is TRBV14, the J call TRBJ2-3; tentatively, D is TRBD2 (6 bases). This CDR3 comprises 15 residues. The germline CDR1 and CDR2 sequences are SGHDN and FVKESK. V lost 2 bases and J lost 9, with 18 bases in between. The CDR3 loop is CASSQFGPSRETQYF. CDR3 bases: TGTGCCAGCAGCCAATTTGGGCCCTCCCGGGAGACGCAGTATTTT.

The chain employs TRBV19 and TRBJ2-1; 7 bases agree with TRBD1. V lost 3 bases, J lost 0 bases, and 2 bases stayed unmatched. The CDR3 runs 15 residues. Germline V lookup: CDR1 LNHDA, CDR2 SQIVND (reference sequence). CDR3 sequence reads: CASSITGVSYNEQFF. In DNA form, the CDR3 reads TGTGCCAGTAGTATCACAGGGGTCTCCTACAATGAGCAGTTCTTC.

This chain links TRBV12-5 with TRBJ2-7, with TRBD1 matching over 8 bases. Germline trimming cut 1 base from V and 2 bases from J; bases unmatched to any gene: 4. There are 15 residues in the CDR3. Germline CDR1 is LGHNT and CDR2 is FRNRAP. CDR3 nucleotide sequence: TGTGCTAGTGGTTTGGGACAGGGGTGGACCTACGAGCAGTACTTC. This encodes CASGLGQGWTYEQYF.

The gene calls are TRBV5-1 and TRBJ2-1; D is possibly TRBD1 (6 bases). The CDR3 covers 12 residues. The germline CDR1 and CDR2 sequences are SGHRS and YFSETQ. V lost 2 bases, J lost 9 bases, and 9 bases lay in between. The CDR3 coding sequence is TGCGCCAGCAGCTTACTCAGGGGTGAGCAGTTCTTC. Protein product: CASSLLRGEQFF.

CDR3 coding DNA: TGTGCCAGCAGTTCCCGACTAGCTGGGGAGCAGTTCTTC. Translating it yields CASSSRLAGEQFF. V gene TRBV6-5 combines with J gene TRBJ2-1; 7 bases fit TRBD2. There are 13 residues in the CDR3. With V trimmed by 4 bases and J by 10 bases, 7 bases remained unmatched. The germline V gene has CDR1 MNHEY and CDR2 SVGAGI.

The CDR3 DNA is TGTGCCAGCAGATCCCCGGGAGCTTACAATGAGCAGTTCTTC. This translates into CASRSPGAYNEQFF. The genes are TRBV7-2 and TRBJ2-1; maybe TRBD2 (6 bases). Per germline, CDR1 SGHTA and CDR2 FQGNSA. The CDR3 is 14 residues long. The germline V and J ends were trimmed by 6 bases and 4 bases, with 13 bases remaining between them.

The chain couples TRBV9 to TRBJ2-7, with TRBD2 as a possible D gene (6 bases). Trimming shortened V by 0 bases and J by 4 bases, and 11 bases separated the two germline ends. The CDR3 loop spans 14 amino acids. CDR1 SGDLS and CDR2 YYNGEE come from the germline V gene. The CDR3 here is CASSVAPSAYEQYF. The CDR3 DNA follows: TGTGCCAGCAGCGTAGCTCCTAGCGCATACGAGCAGTACTTC. The whole variable domain, remainder taken from reference TRBV9 and TRBJ2-7, is DSGVTQTPKHLITATGQRVTLRCSPRSGDLSVYWYQQSLDQGLQFLIQYYNGEERAKGNILERFSAQQFPDLHSELNLSSLELGDSALYFCASSVAPSAYEQYFGPGTRLTVT.

With regard to this clone: The junction departs from the called germline gene at one end, perhaps through a read error. The chain employs TRBV14 and TRBJ2-5; D uncertain. This CDR3 spans 13 amino acids. The germline V gene encodes CDR1 SGHDN and CDR2 FVKESK. CDR3 residues: CASSQDRWAVSDF. For the CDR3, the DNA is TGTGCCAGCAGCCAAGATCGTTGGGCAGTTTCGGACTTC.

V gene TRBV9 combines with J gene TRBJ2-2; D gene uncertain. The CDR3 runs 12 residues. Germline-derived CDR1 and CDR2 are SGDLS and YYNGEE. The V end lost 0 bases, the J end lost 6 bases, and 3 bases lay between the germline ends. The CDR3 bases are TGTGCCAGCAGCGTAGGGCCCGGGGAGCTGTTTTTT. As protein: CASSVGPGELFF.

The genes are TRBV13 and TRBJ2-3, with 9 bases lining up with TRBD2. Germline assignment: CDR1 PRHDT and CDR2 FYEKMQ (reference sequence). Losses at the gene ends were 5 bases for V and 5 bases for J; bases not matched to a gene: 8. The CDR3 loop spans 15 amino acids. In nucleotides, the CDR3 is TGTGCCAGCAGCACCTACAGCGGGGGGAGAGATACGCAGTATTTT. Its translation: CASSTYSGGRDTQYF.

The V gene is TRBV3-1 (or the pseudogene TRBV3-2), the J gene TRBJ2-3; maybe TRBD2 (5 bases). V gave up 3 bases and J gave up 0 bases, with 7 bases separating them. Germline values: CDR1 LGHDT, CDR2 YNNKEL (reference sequence). There are 14 residues in the CDR3. CDR3 sequence reads: CASSQSGSTDTQYF. In DNA, the CDR3 is TGTGCCAGCAGCCAGAGCGGCAGCACAGATACGCAGTATTTT.

The chain carries TRBV24-1 and TRBJ2-3; tentatively, D is TRBD1 (6 bases). Looked up from germline, CDR1 is KGHDR and CDR2 is SFDVKD. CDR3 length equals 16 residues. V gave up 2 bases and J gave up 3 bases, with 14 bases separating them. The CDR3 DNA reads as TGTGCCACCAGTGATTGGGGCAGGGGCCCAACAGATACGCAGTATTTT. This codes for CATSDWGRGPTDTQYF.

V and J are TRBV14 and TRBJ2-1; D possibly corresponds to TRBD2 (5 bases). The CDR3 is 16 residues long. V shed 1 base and J shed 2 bases, with 12 bases lying between them. Germline V CDR1 and CDR2: SGHDN, FVKESK. CDR3 in DNA: TGTGCCAGCAGCCAAGCTAGCTTCTTGCCCTACAATGAGCAGTTCTTC. It codes for CASSQASFLPYNEQFF.

The chain recombines TRBV5-5 with TRBJ1-4, with D perhaps matching TRBD1 (5 bases). CDR1 is SGHKS and CDR2 is YYEKEE in the germline V gene (reference sequence). The V end was cut by 2 bases, the J end by 8 bases, with 13 bases between. This CDR3 contains 14 residues. The CDR3: CASSLPEQEEKLFF. DNA for the CDR3: TGTGCCAGCAGCTTACCCGAACAGGAGGAAAAACTGTTTTTT.

The chain is built from TRBV6-5 and TRBJ2-1; 7 nucleotides agree with TRBD2. Per the germline V gene, CDR1 is MNHEY and CDR2 is SVGAGI. The CDR3 is 14 residues long. Trimming took 1 base from V and 8 from J; bases not matched to a gene: 5. Here the CDR3 reads CASSYWEGHDEQFF. The CDR3 DNA reads as TGTGCCAGCAGTTACTGGGAGGGCCACGATGAGCAGTTCTTC.

This clone was observed once. The chain employs TRBV4-3 and TRBJ2-5; 11 bases align to TRBD2. Losses at the gene ends were 4 bases for V and 4 bases for J; bases not matched to a gene: 8. The CDR3 extends over 16 amino acids. Germline loops: CDR1 LGHNA, CDR2 YSLEER. Here the CDR3 reads CASSRVAGGVGETQYF. The DNA of the CDR3 is TGCGCCAGCAGCCGTGTAGCGGGAGGGGTTGGAGAGACCCAGTACTTC.

The chain recombines TRBV28 with TRBJ2-4, with D unclear. The CDR3 loop spans 13 amino acids. Germline CDR1 is MDHEN and CDR2 is SYDVKM. Trimming took off 7 bases at V and 0 bases at J, with 7 bases between the two ends. CDR3 nucleotides: TGTGCCAGCATTCATTTAGCCAAAAACATTCAGTACTTC. Its protein product is CASIHLAKNIQYF.

The chain has TRBV5-1 and TRBJ2-3, with 13 bases matching TRBD2. The CDR3 is 19 amino acids. Germline-derived CDR1 and CDR2 are SGHRS and YFSETQ. Germline trimming cut 3 bases from V and 2 bases from J; bases unmatched to any gene: 12. CDR3 residues: CASSWTGLGLAGTTDTQYF. The CDR3, as DNA: TGCGCCAGCAGCTGGACAGGGTTGGGACTAGCGGGAACCACAGATACGCAGTATTTT.

The gene calls are TRBV11-1 and TRBJ2-1; possible D gene TRBD2, 6 bases. The CDR3 loop spans 15 amino acids. The germline V and J ends were trimmed by 1 base and 4 bases, with 11 bases remaining between them. CDR1 and CDR2 from the germline V gene are SGHAT and FQDESV (reference sequence). The CDR3 DNA is TGTGCCAGCAGCTTAGGTCGGGGACTTTACAATGAGCAGTTCTTC. The encoded protein is CASSLGRGLYNEQFF. Looking up the rest from reference TRBV11-1 and TRBJ2-1 gives the full variable domain: EAEVAQSPRYKITEKSQAVAFWCDPISGHATLYWYRQILGQGPELLVQFQDESVVDDSQLPKDRFSAERLKGVDSTLKIQPAELGDSAMYLCASSLGRGLYNEQFFGPGTRLTVL.

The genes are TRBV3-1 (or the pseudogene TRBV3-2) and TRBJ2-1; 10 nucleotides align to TRBD2. V lost 0 bases to trimming and J lost 6 bases; unmatched junction nucleotides: 5. CDR1 is LGHDT, CDR2 YNNKEL, per germline (reference sequence). This CDR3 is 16 amino acids long. The CDR3 region is CASSQELAGGGNEQFF. Here the CDR3 DNA reads TGTGCCAGCAGCCAAGAGTTAGCGGGAGGCGGCAATGAGCAGTTCTTC.

The rearrangement uses TRBV7-2 and TRBJ1-1, with 7 bases identical to TRBD1. The length of the CDR3 is 15 residues. Trimming removed 3 bases from V and 8 bases from J; junction bases left unmatched: 12. Germline values: CDR1 SGHTA, CDR2 FQGNSA. CDR3 sequence reads: CASSLTGLLSIEAFF. For the CDR3, the DNA is TGTGCCAGCAGCTTGACAGGGTTGCTTAGCATAGAAGCTTTCTTT. Variable domain in full (rest from reference TRBV7-2 and TRBJ1-1): GAGVSQSPSNKVTEKGKDVELRCDPISGHTALYWYRQSLGQGLEFLIYFQGNSAPDKSGLPSDRFSAERTGGSVSTLTIQRTQQEDSAVYLCASSLTGLLSIEAFFGQGTRLTVV.

The chain combines TRBV7-2 with TRBJ2-7; no clear D. CDR1 and CDR2 (germline): SGHTA, FQGNSA. This CDR3 spans 13 amino acids. Trimming took 5 bases from V and 2 from J, leaving 10 bases between them. The CDR3: CASSNGRTYEQYF. For the CDR3, the DNA is TGTGCCAGCAGCAATGGGCGTACCTACGAGCAGTACTTC.

The chain couples TRBV18 to TRBJ2-5, with TRBD1 as a possible D gene (5 bases). The CDR3 spans 16 residues. The germline gives CDR1 KGHSH, CDR2 LQKENI. Trimming pared 2 bases from V and 2 bases from J, leaving 15 bases between. CDR3 sequence reads: CASSPGARAGQETQYF. In DNA form, the CDR3 reads TGTGCCAGCTCACCAGGGGCCAGGGCCGGGCAAGAGACCCAGTACTTC.